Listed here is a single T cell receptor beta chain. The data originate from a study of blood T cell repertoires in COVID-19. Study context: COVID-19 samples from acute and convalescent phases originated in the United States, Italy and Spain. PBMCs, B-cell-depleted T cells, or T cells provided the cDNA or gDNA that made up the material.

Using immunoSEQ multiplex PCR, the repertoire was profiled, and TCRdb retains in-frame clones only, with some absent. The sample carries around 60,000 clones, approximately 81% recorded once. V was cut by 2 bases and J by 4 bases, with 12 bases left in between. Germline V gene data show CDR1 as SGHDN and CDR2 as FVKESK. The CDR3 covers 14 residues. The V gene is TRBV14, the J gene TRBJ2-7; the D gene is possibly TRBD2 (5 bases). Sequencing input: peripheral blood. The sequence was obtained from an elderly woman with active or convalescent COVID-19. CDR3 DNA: TGTGCCAGCAGCCAATTATCTAGCCGGTACGAGCAGTACTTC. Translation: CASSQLSSRYEQYF.